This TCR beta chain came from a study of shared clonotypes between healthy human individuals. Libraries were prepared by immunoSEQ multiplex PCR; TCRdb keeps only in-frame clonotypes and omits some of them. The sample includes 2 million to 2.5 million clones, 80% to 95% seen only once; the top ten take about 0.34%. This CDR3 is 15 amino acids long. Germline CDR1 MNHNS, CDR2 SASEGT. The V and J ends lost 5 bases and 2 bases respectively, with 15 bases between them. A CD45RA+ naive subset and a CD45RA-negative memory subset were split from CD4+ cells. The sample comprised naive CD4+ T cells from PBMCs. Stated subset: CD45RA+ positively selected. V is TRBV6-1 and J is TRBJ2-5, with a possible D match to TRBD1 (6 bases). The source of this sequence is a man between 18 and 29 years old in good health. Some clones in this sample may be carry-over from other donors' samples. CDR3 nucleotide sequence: TGTGCCAGCAGTAAACACCGGGACAAACAAGAGACCCAGTACTTC. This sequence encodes CASSKHRDKQETQYF.